A selection of T cell receptor beta chains follows, all from one sample in a study of T cell repertoires in cytomegalovirus infection. Each CDR3 protein is one row after TCRdb ran MiXCR on the reads. The table has roughly 760,000 distinct CDR3 sequences, 35% seen once. Sequencing input: PBMCs. The receptors were sampled from a human donor in good health (CMV status not recorded). Some clones in this sample may be carry-over from other donors' samples. Each CDR3 is given without its conserved first and last residue.

cdr3_aa j_call v_call
ASRRQGAVHQPQH TRBJ1-5 TRBV28
AIRRDRGNYGYT TRBJ1-2 TRBV10-3
ASSFYRLASTDTQY TRBJ2-3 TRBV6-5
ASRPQGEQPQH TRBJ1-5 TRBV19
ASSVITSNSPLH TRBJ1-6 TRBV7-9
ASSNSPLVDEQY TRBJ2-7 TRBV7-2
ASSVAKGTPHTDTQY TRBJ2-3 TRBV9
ASSFGTGPGYT TRBJ1-2 TRBV7-6
ASSFSTVQETQY TRBJ2-5 TRBV7-9
SVPGPLEADTQY TRBJ2-3 TRBV29-1
AGDFSGYT TRBJ1-2 TRBV30
ASSSGTGIGEQF TRBJ2-1 TRBV27
ASSLPKQGNTEAF TRBJ1-1 TRBV5-4
ASSDGTDHSGANVLT TRBJ2-6 TRBV2
ASSMKISGSSYNEQF TRBJ2-1 TRBV7-2
ASSLLMLHLNEQF TRBJ2-1 TRBV7-4
ASSLVRVNNEQF TRBJ2-1 TRBV11-2
ATSTRGQVGDSPLH TRBJ1-6 TRBV15
AGRGQGHEQF TRBJ2-1 TRBV7-9
ATGHQPQH TRBJ1-5 TRBV6-5
ASSFEALINTEAF TRBJ1-1 TRBV7-9
ASRRSSYNSPLH TRBJ1-6 TRBV28
ASSYRDGTEAF TRBJ1-1 TRBV6-6
ASKVFMNTEAF TRBJ1-1 TRBV19
ASSPRTDYTGELF TRBJ2-2 TRBV7-6
ASSFGTSENTGELF TRBJ2-2 TRBV7-9
ASSPQGPGQY TRBJ2-7 TRBV7-9
AISAQGRRSETQY TRBJ2-5 TRBV10-3
ASSFGVHAGHEQY TRBJ2-7 TRBV12-3/TRBV12-4
ASSFDRGGSYEQY TRBJ2-7 TRBV28
ASSLRLAGFTDTQY TRBJ2-3 TRBV11-2
ASSDRVTSGRRETQY TRBJ2-5 TRBV6-1
SVPTESNYGYT TRBJ1-2 TRBV29-1
ASRSLQVIEGEQY TRBJ2-7 TRBV27
ASSYRNSPLH TRBJ1-6 TRBV6-2/TRBV6-3
ASSGGSNYGYT TRBJ1-2 TRBV9
ASSQTGIDANYGYT TRBJ1-2 TRBV7-9
ASSPGLAPMSSYNEQF TRBJ2-1 TRBV5-1
ASSLAPGDSPLH TRBJ1-6 TRBV7-2
ASSQDGGNYLEKLF TRBJ1-4 TRBV4-1
ATSDIPLAGGIYNEQF TRBJ2-1 TRBV24-1
ASSSTRTGPNSPLH TRBJ1-6 TRBV7-9
SARAFP TRBJ1-2 TRBV20-1
ASSYSGTGGRGYT TRBJ1-2 TRBV6-5
ASSQVLAPYEQY TRBJ2-7 TRBV4-1
ASSLGLAGGTDTQY TRBJ2-3 TRBV7-2